This TCR beta chain appears in the sequencing data of a study of blood T cell repertoires in acute mononucleosis (dated by TCRdb to between 2020 and 2021). Context from the whole study: Convalescent samples, which represented the memory response, were taken 5 to 8 months after the acute presentation. The mean EBV load in blood was around 3.9 log10 genome copies per million B cells during acute infection, compared with around 2.5 at convalescence. General study outcomes and caveats: With only three donors in the cohort, group averages were based on very few individuals. Because only a fraction of each donor's blood was analyzed, sampling error might partly account for the low clonotype overlap between the acute and convalescent samples. Persistence into convalescence was observed for only about 9% of unique acute clonotypes, yet most of the response was made up by these persisting clonotypes, and the remaining acute clonotypes were seemingly replaced by new diverse de novo clonotypes.

For TCR profiling, total RNA from no fewer than 8,500 sorted tetramer+ CD8 T cells was reverse transcribed into cDNA. PCR with primers that anneal to V and J regions amplified CDR3 regions and added unique molecular identifiers to track templates. Profiling of the TCRalpha and TCRbeta chains was done on the immunoSEQ platform, including the sequencing and error-correction standards of that platform. Processing in the source paper ran as follows. Clonal copy numbers were corrected for sequencing and PCR errors, and CDR3s were defined according to IMGT conventions. Analysis was restricted to productive rearrangements and performed with immunoSEQ Analyzer versions 2.0 and 3.0, while gene-pairing frequencies underwent further processing in Microsoft Excel. V-J pairings were visualized as Circos plots, and CDR3 motifs were found with MEME plus a custom motifSearch program. The OLGA algorithm was used to calculate the probability of generation of TCR sequences. Clonotypes seen at both visits were designated persistent, clonotypes seen only acutely were designated nonpersistent, and clonotypes seen only at convalescence were designated de novo. Any amino acid clonotype used by more than one donor was defined as a public TCR. TCRdb stores this immuneACCESS table with in-frame sequences only. Part of the clones is absent; in the studies checked, under half of the shortfall reflects unresolved V genes, and no reason is known for the rest. Clone size and V and J calls were adopted from that table, with D and trimming inferred from the DNA. The sample table lists a few thousand clones, around 25% of them with a count of one. The leading ten clones occupy around half of the sample.

Per the publication, the time point label means: convalescence about 6 months (5-8 months) after acute presentation (visit 7). CD8 T cell responses to two immunodominant EBV epitopes, BRLF1 109 (YVL-BR) and BMLF1 280 (GLC-BM), were tracked in the study over primary infection. Primary EBV infection was taken to be indicated by a positive serum heterophile antibody test and EBV viral capsid antigen-specific IgM. Total CD8 T cells were first enriched from PBMCs by magnetic positive selection (MACS). A FACSAria III was used to sort live CD3+ CD8+ tetramer+ cells to over 95% purity. Cell sorting used a PE-conjugated tetramer carrying the BMLF1 280-288 peptide. Directly ex vivo after tetramer sorting, the TCR repertoires of EBV epitope-specific CD8 T cells were deep-sequenced at acute infection and at convalescence. A few people aged about 18 to 30 with clinical acute infectious mononucleosis and laboratory evidence of primary EBV infection were used as donors. Heparinized peripheral blood was drawn at clinical presentation with mononucleosis symptoms and was drawn again about 6 months later. PBMCs were isolated by Ficoll-Paque density gradient centrifugation.

Concerning this clone: Base qualities were left out, and no much larger clone turns up one base away.

The TCR was taken from a woman aged 18 to 35 with infectious mononucleosis caused by EBV. Sample: EBV GLC epitope tetramer+ CD8+ T cells sorted from PBMCs, taken during convalescence from infectious mononucleosis. The sample's cell subset or site label, decoded: CD8 T cells binding tetramer with EBV BMLF1 280-288 peptide (GLC-BM).

This receptor carries the CDR3 CASRGSANTEAFF. Read as DNA, the sequence is TGTGCCAGCAGGGGGTCAGCGAACACTGAAGCTTTCTTT. The V gene is TRBV19 and the J gene is TRBJ1-1; 7 bases in the junction line up with TRBD1. Germline trimming: 9 bases from V, 1 base from J; junction bases outside gene matches: 5. The CDR3 starts with the cysteine, ends with the phenylalanine, and has 13 residues. The sequence is cut down to CDR3 DNA, 39 bases in frame from base 1. Looking up the germline V gene (reference sequence) yields CDR1 LNHDA and CDR2 SQIVND.